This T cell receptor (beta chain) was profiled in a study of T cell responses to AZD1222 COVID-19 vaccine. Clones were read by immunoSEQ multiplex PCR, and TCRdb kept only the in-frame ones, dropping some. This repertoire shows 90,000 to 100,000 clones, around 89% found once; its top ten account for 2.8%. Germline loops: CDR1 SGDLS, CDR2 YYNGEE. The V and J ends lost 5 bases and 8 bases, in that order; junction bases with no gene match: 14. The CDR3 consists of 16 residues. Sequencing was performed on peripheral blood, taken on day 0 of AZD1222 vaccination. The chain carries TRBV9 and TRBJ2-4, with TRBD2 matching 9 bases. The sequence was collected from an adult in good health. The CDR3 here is CASRGTSRRKGYIQYF. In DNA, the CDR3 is TGTGCCAGCAGGGGGACTAGCCGTCGCAAGGGTTACATTCAGTACTTC.